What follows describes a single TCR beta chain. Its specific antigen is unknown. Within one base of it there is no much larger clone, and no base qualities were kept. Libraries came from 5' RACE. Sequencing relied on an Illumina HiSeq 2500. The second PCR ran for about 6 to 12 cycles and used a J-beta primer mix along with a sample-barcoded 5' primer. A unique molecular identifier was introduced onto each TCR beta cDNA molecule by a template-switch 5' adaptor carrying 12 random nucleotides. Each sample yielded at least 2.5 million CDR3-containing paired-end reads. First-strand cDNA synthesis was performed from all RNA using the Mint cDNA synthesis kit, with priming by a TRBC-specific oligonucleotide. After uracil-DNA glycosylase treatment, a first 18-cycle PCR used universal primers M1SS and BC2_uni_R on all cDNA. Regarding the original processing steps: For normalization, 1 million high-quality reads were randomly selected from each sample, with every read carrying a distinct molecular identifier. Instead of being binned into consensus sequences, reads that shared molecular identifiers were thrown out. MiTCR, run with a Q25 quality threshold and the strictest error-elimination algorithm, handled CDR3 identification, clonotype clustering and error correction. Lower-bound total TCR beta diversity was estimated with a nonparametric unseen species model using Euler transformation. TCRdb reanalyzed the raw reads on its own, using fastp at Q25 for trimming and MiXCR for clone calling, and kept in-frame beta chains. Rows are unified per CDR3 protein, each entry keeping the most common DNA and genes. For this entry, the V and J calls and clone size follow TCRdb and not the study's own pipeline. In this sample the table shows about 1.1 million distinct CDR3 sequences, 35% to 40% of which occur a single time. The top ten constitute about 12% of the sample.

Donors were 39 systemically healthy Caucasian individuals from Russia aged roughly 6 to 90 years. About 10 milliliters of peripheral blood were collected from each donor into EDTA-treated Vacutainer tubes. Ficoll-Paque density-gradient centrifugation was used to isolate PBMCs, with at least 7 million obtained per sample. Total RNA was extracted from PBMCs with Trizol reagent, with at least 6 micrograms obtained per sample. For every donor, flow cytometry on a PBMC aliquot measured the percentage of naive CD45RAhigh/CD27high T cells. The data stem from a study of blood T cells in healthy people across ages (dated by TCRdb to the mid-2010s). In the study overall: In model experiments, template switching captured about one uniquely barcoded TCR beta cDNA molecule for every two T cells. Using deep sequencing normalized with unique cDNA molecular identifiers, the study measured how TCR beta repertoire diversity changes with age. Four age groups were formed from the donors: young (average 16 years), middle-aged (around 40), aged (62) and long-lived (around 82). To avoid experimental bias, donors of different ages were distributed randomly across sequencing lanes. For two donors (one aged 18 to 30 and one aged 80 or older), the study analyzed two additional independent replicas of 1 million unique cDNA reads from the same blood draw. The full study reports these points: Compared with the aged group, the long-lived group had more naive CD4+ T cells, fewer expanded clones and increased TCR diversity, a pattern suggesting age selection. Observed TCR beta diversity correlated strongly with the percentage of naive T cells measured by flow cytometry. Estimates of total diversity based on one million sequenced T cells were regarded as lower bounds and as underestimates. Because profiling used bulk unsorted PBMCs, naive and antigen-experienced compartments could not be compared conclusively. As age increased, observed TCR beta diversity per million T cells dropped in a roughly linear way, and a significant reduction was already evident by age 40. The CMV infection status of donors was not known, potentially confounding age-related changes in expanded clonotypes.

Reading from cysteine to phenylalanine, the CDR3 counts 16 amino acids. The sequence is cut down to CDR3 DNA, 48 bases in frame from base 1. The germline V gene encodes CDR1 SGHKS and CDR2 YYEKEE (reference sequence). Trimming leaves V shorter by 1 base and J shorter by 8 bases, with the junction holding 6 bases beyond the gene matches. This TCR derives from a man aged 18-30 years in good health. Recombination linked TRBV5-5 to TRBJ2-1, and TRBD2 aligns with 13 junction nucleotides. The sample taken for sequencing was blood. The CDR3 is CASSLLLAGGRDEQFF. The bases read TGTGCCAGCAGCTTGCTACTAGCGGGGGGGAGGGATGAGCAGTTCTTC.